This T cell receptor (beta chain) was observed in a study of T cells in Graves' hyperthyroidism and ophthalmopathy. Study results and limitations: Researchers found most expanded thyroid clonotypes above 0.001 in blood as well. The model's output predicted ophthalmopathy at a median of approximately 6.5 months prior to onset.

As concerns this clonotype: The antigen is unknown.

The germline gives CDR1 DFQATT, CDR2 SNEGSKA (reference sequence). The germline V and J ends were trimmed by 0 bases and 9 bases, with 15 bases remaining between them. The CDR3 has 14 amino acids. Patients showing uncontrolled infection, other autoimmune disease, pregnancy or lactation were ineligible. Amplification yielded TCR beta CDR3 regions, with RNA transcripts as the source. The primer set for the first-round RT-PCR of the TCR CDR3 was HTBI. Via MiXCR, TCRdb re-called the multiplex PCR reads, giving one row per CDR3 protein. The sample holds roughly 710,000 distinct CDR3 sequences; over 35% are singletons and the top ten take more than 25%.

Material for sequencing was blood. This TCR came from a woman in her forties with Graves' hyperthyroidism. The rearrangement joins TRBV20-1 to TRBJ1-5, with a possible D match to TRBD1 (6 bases). CDR3 DNA sequence: TGCAGTGCTAGAGATGGGCAGGGGAACCCGCCCCAGCATTTT. It specifies CSARDGQGNPPQHF.